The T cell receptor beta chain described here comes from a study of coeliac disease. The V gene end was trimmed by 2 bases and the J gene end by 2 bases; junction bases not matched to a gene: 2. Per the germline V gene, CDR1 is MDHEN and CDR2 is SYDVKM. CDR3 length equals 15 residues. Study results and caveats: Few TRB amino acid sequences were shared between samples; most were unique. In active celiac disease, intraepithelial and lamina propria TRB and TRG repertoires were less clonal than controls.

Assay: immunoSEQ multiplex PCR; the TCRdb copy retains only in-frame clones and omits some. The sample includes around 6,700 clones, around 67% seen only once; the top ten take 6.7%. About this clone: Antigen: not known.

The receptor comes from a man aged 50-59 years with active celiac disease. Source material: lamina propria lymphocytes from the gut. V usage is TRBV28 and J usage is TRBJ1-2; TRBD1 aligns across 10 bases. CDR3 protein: CASSLGDRGNYGYTF. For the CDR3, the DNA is TGTGCCAGCAGTTTAGGGGACAGGGGAAACTATGGCTACACCTTC.